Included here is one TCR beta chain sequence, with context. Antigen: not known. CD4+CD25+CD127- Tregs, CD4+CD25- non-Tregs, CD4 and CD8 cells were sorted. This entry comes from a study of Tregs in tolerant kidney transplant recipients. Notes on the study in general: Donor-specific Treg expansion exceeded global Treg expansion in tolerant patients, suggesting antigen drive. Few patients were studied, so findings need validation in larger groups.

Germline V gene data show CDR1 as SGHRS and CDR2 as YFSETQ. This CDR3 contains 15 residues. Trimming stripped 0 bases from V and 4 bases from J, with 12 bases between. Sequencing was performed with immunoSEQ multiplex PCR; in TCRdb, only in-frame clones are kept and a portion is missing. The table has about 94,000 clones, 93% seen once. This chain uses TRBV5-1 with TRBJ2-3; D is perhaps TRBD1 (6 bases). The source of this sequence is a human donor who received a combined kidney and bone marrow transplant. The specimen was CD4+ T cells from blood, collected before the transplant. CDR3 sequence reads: CASSLVYGGSDTQYF. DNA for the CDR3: TGCGCCAGCAGCTTGGTTTATGGGGGCTCAGATACGCAGTATTTT.